Below, 18 T cell receptor beta chains from the same sample are listed, as sequenced in a study of T cells expressing NK-cell markers. TCRdb reanalyzed the 5' RACE reads, giving one entry per CDR3 protein sequence and no DNA. The record lists 400,000 to 550,000 distinct CDR3 sequences, of which the ten most abundant hold 7.3%. Source material: blood T cells: a sorted CD56 or NKG2C T cell subset, CD4+ or CD8+ T cells, or bulk PBMC T cells (not recorded which). These receptors all stem from a woman aged 18-70 years in good health.

The chain joins TRBV14 to TRBJ2-7; TCRdb indicates TRBD2, and absent DNA this call remains unverified. Germline V CDR1 and CDR2: SGHDN, FVKESK. The CDR3 is 16 amino acids. CDR3 protein: CASSQGGIAYTYEQYF.

Here the CDR3 reads CASSSIPAGGNTEAFF. This rearrangement joins TRBV6-5 to TRBJ1-1. This CDR3 has 16 residues. Germline CDR1 MNHEY, CDR2 SVGAGI.

This chain links TRBV11-2 with TRBJ2-5; TCRdb's D gene call, TRBD1, goes unchecked for lack of DNA. The CDR3 runs to 14 residues. The germline CDR1 and CDR2 sequences are SGHAT and FQNNGV. The CDR3 loop reads CASSLAVTGETQYF. Based on the CDR3 plus reference TRBV11-2 and TRBJ2-5, the full variable domain is EAGVAQSPRYKIIEKRQSVAFWCNPISGHATLYWYQQILGQGPKLLIQFQNNGVVDDSQLPKDRFSAERLKGVDSTLKIQPAKLEDSAVYLCASSLAVTGETQYFGPGTRLLVL.

The chain has TRBV7-8 and TRBJ2-4; as DNA is missing, the TRBD1 call by TCRdb cannot be tested. The CDR3 contains 13 residues. Germline-derived CDR1 and CDR2 are SGHVS and FQNEAQ. This CDR3 reads CASSPGPGNIQYF.

This sequence joins TRBV12-3 or TRBV12-4 and TRBJ2-5. This CDR3 has 14 residues. This CDR3 reads CASTLAGVVETQYF.

The chain joins TRBV28 to TRBJ1-5. There are 15 residues in the CDR3. Germline CDR1 and CDR2: MDHEN and SYDVKM. The CDR3 is CASSQVVTANQPQHF.

J is TRBJ2-2 and V is TRBV7-3; TCRdb returns TRBD2, unconfirmable since there is no DNA. Per the germline V gene, CDR1 is SGHTA and CDR2 is FQGTGA. There are 20 residues in the CDR3. CDR3 loop: CASSLLSGLAGVMNTGELFF.

The CDR3 sequence is CASSLVPGAVDSPLHF. V is TRBV7-6 and J is TRBJ1-6; as DNA is missing, the TRBD1 call by TCRdb cannot be tested. The CDR3 covers 16 residues. Per the germline V gene, CDR1 is SGHVS and CDR2 is FNYEAQ.

The rearrangement uses TRBV12-3 or TRBV12-4 and TRBJ2-5. The CDR3 is 15 residues long. Here the CDR3 reads CASSLRTGSQETQYF.

J is TRBJ1-2 and V is TRBV20-1. The CDR3 totals 11 residues. Germline V gives CDR1 DFQATT, CDR2 SNEGSKA (reference sequence). Here the CDR3 reads CSAPAIRGYTF.

The V gene is TRBV7-2, the J gene TRBJ2-7. There are 13 residues in the CDR3. Looked up from germline, CDR1 is SGHTA and CDR2 is FQGNSA. CDR3 sequence reads: CASSMVGPYEQYF.

This chain joins TRBV10-1 and TRBJ2-5. Germline assignment: CDR1 WNHNN and CDR2 SYGVQD (reference sequence). This CDR3 is 11 amino acids long. The CDR3 sequence is CASSDKETQYF.

The chain carries TRBV11-1 and TRBJ2-3; lacking DNA, the TRBD2 call made by TCRdb goes unchecked. The germline CDR1 and CDR2 sequences are SGHAT and FQDESV (reference sequence). The length of the CDR3 is 17 residues. The CDR3: CASRIKAGEKRTDTQYF.

The CDR3 loop reads CASSTQGTNQPQHF. The J gene is TRBJ1-5, the V gene TRBV7-2; checking the TCRdb D call of TRBD1 is not possible without DNA. The CDR3 sequence is 14 residues long. CDR1 and CDR2 from the germline V gene are SGHTA and FQGNSA.

The chain carries TRBV3-1 and TRBJ2-2; TCRdb's assignment of TRBD1 cannot be checked, as there is no DNA. This CDR3 is built from 19 residues. Per the germline V gene, CDR1 is LGHDT and CDR2 is YNNKEL (reference sequence). The CDR3 is CASSHSRQGRKVNTGELFF. Filled out from reference TRBV3-1 and TRBJ2-2, the complete variable domain reads DTAVSQTPKYLVTQMGNDKSIKCEQNLGHDTMYWYKQDSKKFLKIMFSYNNKELIINETVPNRFSPKSPDKAHLNLHINSLELGDSAVYFCASSHSRQGRKVNTGELFFGEGSRLTVL.

The chain links TRBV28 to TRBJ1-3; TCRdb calls TRBD1, which cannot be checked without DNA. Per germline, CDR1 MDHEN and CDR2 SYDVKM. CDR3 length: 15 amino acids. The CDR3: CASSPPGTAGNTIYF.

The rearrangement links TRBV6-2 or TRBV6-3 to TRBJ2-3; TCRdb's assignment of TRBD2 cannot be checked, as there is no DNA. Germline V gives CDR1 MNHEY, CDR2 SVGEGT. The CDR3 length is 13 residues. The CDR3 here is CASSPDSWDTQYF.

V is TRBV6-5 and J is TRBJ2-5; TCRdb reports TRBD1, a call that lacks DNA to check it against. Germline CDR1 is MNHEY and CDR2 is SVGAGI. There are 14 residues in the CDR3. CDR3 sequence reads: CASSYGQGGETQYF.